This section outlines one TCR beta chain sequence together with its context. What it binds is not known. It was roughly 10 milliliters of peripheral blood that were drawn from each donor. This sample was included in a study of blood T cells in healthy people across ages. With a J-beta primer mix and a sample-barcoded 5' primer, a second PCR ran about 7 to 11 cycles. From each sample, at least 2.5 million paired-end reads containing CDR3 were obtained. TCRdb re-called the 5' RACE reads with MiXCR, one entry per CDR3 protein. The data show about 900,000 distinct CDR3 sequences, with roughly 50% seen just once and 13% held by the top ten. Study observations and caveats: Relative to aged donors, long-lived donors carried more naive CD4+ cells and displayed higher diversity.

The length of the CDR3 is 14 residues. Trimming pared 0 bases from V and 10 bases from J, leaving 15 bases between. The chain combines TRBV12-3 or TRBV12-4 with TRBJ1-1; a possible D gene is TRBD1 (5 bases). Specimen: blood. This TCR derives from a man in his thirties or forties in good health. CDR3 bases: TGTGCCAGCAGTTTAGCGGGGCAGTCCGGCGGAGCTTTCTTT. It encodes CASSLAGQSGGAFF.